Listed here are 2 T cell receptor beta chains from one sample, sequenced in a study of cytomegalovirus exposure and HLA in healthy donors listed by TCRdb under 2017. The library was obtained by the immunoSEQ multiplex PCR assay. For the multiplex PCR, a mixture combining 60 forward primers for TCR Vbeta segments and 13 reverse primers for TCR Jbeta segments was used. TCRdb stores this immuneACCESS table with in-frame sequences only. Part of the clones is absent; in the studies checked, under half of the shortfall reflects unresolved V genes, and no reason is known for the rest. The sample table records about 77,000 clones. 12% to 15% of the sample belongs to the ten largest clones. The sample consisted of PBMCs. The receptors come from a man over 45 in good health and CMV-seropositive.

The V call is TRBV2, the J call TRBJ2-1, with 8 bases lining up with TRBD1. This CDR3 region has 19 residues. V shed 7 bases and J 6 bases; nucleotides not matched to a gene: 23. CDR1 and CDR2 from the germline V gene are SNHLY and FYNNEI. Written as DNA, the CDR3 is TGTGCCAGCACCCCCCGGACAGGGAAAAGAACTAAGGACAGCAATGAGCAGTTCTTC. It specifies CASTPRTGKRTKDSNEQFF.

In the case of this clone: At one boundary the junction diverges from the germline segment, which might be a read error. The chain links TRBV4-1 to TRBJ1-6; tentatively, D is TRBD1 (6 bases). This CDR3 is 16 amino acids long. The germline V gene has CDR1 MGHRA and CDR2 YSYEKL. CDR3 amino acids: CASSQFGDTANSHLHF. CDR3 coding DNA: TGCGCCAGCAGCCAGTTCGGGGACACCGCTAATTCACACCTCCACTTT.